The 30 T cell receptor beta chains in this list originate from one sample, sequenced in a study of beta chain features in type 1 diabetes. The sequenced template was cDNA made from the entire isolated RNA. Data came from immunoSEQ multiplex PCR; TCRdb stores just in-frame clones and leaves some out. The sample contains 900,000 or so clones, roughly a sixth of which appear only once. Material for sequencing was naive CD4+ T cells from blood. These receptors all come from a woman aged 18-30 years in good health.

This rearrangement joins TRBV14 to TRBJ1-4, with D maybe TRBD1 (5 bases). The CDR3 contains 14 residues. Germline V lookup: CDR1 SGHDN, CDR2 FVKESK. The germline V and J ends were trimmed by 1 base and 10 bases, with 13 bases remaining between them. The DNA of the CDR3 is TGTGCCAGCAGCCAAGCGCCCGGGGCCGGAAAACTGTTTTTT. Translating it yields CASSQAPGAGKLFF.

This clone was found a few times. The chain uses TRBV5-1 and TRBJ1-1; D gene uncertain. The germline V gene has CDR1 SGHRS and CDR2 YFSETQ. Deletions cut 0 bases from V and 1 base from J, with 7 bases between. CDR3 length: 14 amino acids. The CDR3 DNA reads as TGCGCCAGCAGCTTGGAATGGCCGAACACTGAAGCTTTCTTT. Its protein product is CASSLEWPNTEAFF.

This chain joins TRBV5-1 and TRBJ2-7; 12 bases align to TRBD2. There are 15 residues in the CDR3. Germline V CDR1 and CDR2: SGHRS, YFSETQ. Germline trimming cut 3 bases from V and 2 bases from J; bases unmatched to any gene: 3. CDR3 protein: CASSSSSGRAYEQYF. In DNA, the CDR3 is TGCGCCAGCAGCTCCTCTAGCGGGAGGGCCTACGAGCAGTACTTC.

This clone was recorded a few times. The chain has TRBV7-9 and TRBJ2-1; D is possibly TRBD2 (5 bases). Germline V gene sequence: CDR1 SEHNR, CDR2 FQNEAQ (reference sequence). Trimming took 5 bases from V and 0 from J, leaving 14 bases between them. The length of the CDR3 is 16 residues. CDR3 in amino acids: CASSPRATSSYNEQFF. As DNA, the CDR3 is TGTGCCAGCAGCCCCCGAGCCACTAGCTCCTACAATGAGCAGTTCTTC.

The chain couples TRBV2 to TRBJ2-1; D not resolved. This CDR3 has 13 residues. CDR1 is SNHLY and CDR2 is FYNNEI in the germline V gene. The ends were cut back, 11 bases at V and 4 bases at J, with 15 bases in the middle. CDR3 amino acids: CALGRNLYNEQFF. CDR3 coding DNA: TGTGCCCTAGGACGGAACCTTTACAATGAGCAGTTCTTC.

This clone was observed a handful of times. The CDR3 is CASGLDSSTDTQYF. The DNA of the CDR3 is TGTGCTAGTGGTTTGGACAGTAGCACAGATACGCAGTATTTT. J is TRBJ2-3 and V is TRBV12-5, with D unresolved. Germline V gene data show CDR1 as LGHNT and CDR2 as FRNRAP. V dropped 1 base and J dropped 0 bases, with 5 bases sitting between them. The CDR3 runs 14 residues. Combining the CDR3 with reference TRBV12-5 and TRBJ2-3 gives the whole variable domain DARVTQTPRHKVTEMGQEVTMRCQPILGHNTVFWYRQTMMQGLELLAYFRNRAPLDDSGMPKDRFSAEMPDATLATLKIQPSEPRDSAVYFCASGLDSSTDTQYFGPGTRLTVL.

This clone was counted between two and nine times. This chain links TRBV9 with TRBJ2-7; D is perhaps TRBD1 (6 bases). V lost 7 bases and J 2 bases, leaving 16 bases between the germline ends. The germline CDR1 and CDR2 sequences are SGDLS and YYNGEE. CDR3 length: 14 residues. This chain's CDR3 is CASAPGDDPYEQYF. The CDR3 DNA follows: TGTGCCAGCGCACCAGGGGATGATCCCTACGAGCAGTACTTC.

This clone has more than one count but fewer than ten. The rearrangement joins TRBV7-2 to TRBJ1-2, with 9 bases lining up with TRBD1. This CDR3 contains 15 residues. V lost 5 bases to trimming and J lost 4 bases; unmatched junction nucleotides: 8. The germline V gene encodes CDR1 SGHTA and CDR2 FQGNSA. The CDR3 here is CASSQRTGVLYGYTF. The CDR3 bases are TGTGCCAGCAGCCAGAGGACAGGGGTCCTCTATGGCTACACCTTC.

The table lists this clone with a few counts. The chain uses TRBV11-2 and TRBJ1-2; 7 bases match TRBD1. Germline V gene data show CDR1 as SGHAT and CDR2 as FQNNGV. The J segment lost 4 bases and the V segment lost 4 bases, leaving 9 bases of the junction unmatched. The CDR3 is made up of 15 amino acids. The CDR3 DNA reads as TGTGCCAGCAGCTCTCCCCGGGACAGCTTCTATGGCTACACCTTC. Its protein product is CASSSPRDSFYGYTF.

The gene calls are TRBV27 and TRBJ2-7; no firm D call. Between the trimmed V and J ends, which lost 5 bases and 2 bases, there was a span of 10 bases. The CDR3 spans 13 residues. In germline, CDR1 is MNHEY, CDR2 SMNVEV (reference sequence). CDR3 protein: CASSPLHTYEQYF. The CDR3 DNA follows: TGTGCCAGCAGTCCGCTGCACACCTACGAGCAGTACTTC.

This clone was observed many times. The genes are TRBV21-1 and TRBJ2-1; TRBD1 was called by the table and not checked on the DNA. TRBV21-1 is a pseudogene. The CDR3 runs to 15 residues. The CDR3 sequence is CASSKEGQGTNEQFF. CDR3 coding DNA: TGTGCCAGCAGCAAAGAGGGACAGGGAACCAATGAGCAGTTCTTC.

The rearrangement joins TRBV10-3 to TRBJ2-7; 12 bases are a match to TRBD2. With 3 bases clipped from V and 0 bases from J, the junction kept 3 bases outside the gene matches. CDR1 ENHRY and CDR2 SYGVKD come from the germline V gene. CDR3 length equals 16 residues. Here the CDR3 reads CAISDPGLAGSYEQYF. CDR3 sequence (DNA): TGTGCCATCAGTGATCCGGGACTAGCGGGCTCCTACGAGCAGTACTTC.

V is TRBV6-5 and J is TRBJ1-2; 7 bases line up with TRBD1. Trimming took 0 bases from V and 4 from J; bases not matched to a gene: 5. Germline-derived CDR1 and CDR2 are MNHEY and SVGAGI. This CDR3 has 15 amino acids. The CDR3 bases are TGTGCCAGCAGTTACTCGAGCCAGGGGGGCTATGGCTACACCTTC. Translated: CASSYSSQGGYGYTF.

This chain uses TRBV27 with TRBJ2-1; D is possibly TRBD2 (5 bases). Trimming pared 4 bases from V and 8 bases from J, leaving 15 bases between. CDR1 is MNHEY, CDR2 SMNVEV, per germline (reference sequence). The CDR3 is 14 residues long. CDR3 amino acids: CASSSTGILDEQFF. The DNA for the CDR3 is TGTGCCAGCAGTTCAACCGGGATCCTCGATGAGCAGTTCTTC.

This clone has more than one count but fewer than ten. The gene calls are TRBV18 and TRBJ2-1; D is uncertain. The length of the CDR3 is 16 residues. V was shortened by 3 bases and J by 4 bases, with 16 bases between the two germline ends. Germline loops: CDR1 KGHSH, CDR2 LQKENI. This chain's CDR3 is CASSPIGLAGYNEQFF. The CDR3 DNA follows: TGTGCCAGCTCACCTATAGGGTTGGCAGGTTACAATGAGCAGTTCTTC. Using reference TRBV18 and TRBJ2-1 for the parts outside the CDR3, the full variable domain is NAGVMQNPRHLVRRRGQEARLRCSPMKGHSHVYWYRQLPEEGLKFMVYLQKENIIDESGMPKERFSAEFPKEGPSILRIQQVVRGDSAAYFCASSPIGLAGYNEQFFGPGTRLTVL.

Only a few counts were recorded for this clone. The V and J genes are TRBV7-2 and TRBJ2-4, with D hard to call. This CDR3 has 15 amino acids. Per the germline V gene, CDR1 is SGHTA and CDR2 is FQGNSA. V was trimmed by 3 bases and J by 0 bases, leaving 9 bases between them. The CDR3 region has the DNA TGTGCCAGCAGCTTGGGCTCCTTAGCCAAAAACATTCAGTACTTC. Its protein is CASSLGSLAKNIQYF.

V and J are TRBV7-2 and TRBJ2-5; 7 bases match TRBD2. The CDR3 totals 14 residues. V lost 5 bases to trimming and J lost 2 bases; unmatched junction nucleotides: 5. Germline CDR1 reads SGHTA; CDR2 reads FQGNSA. The CDR3 spells CASSRRLAQETQYF. The CDR3 DNA is TGTGCCAGCAGCCGTCGACTAGCTCAAGAGACCCAGTACTTC.

V is TRBV28 and J is TRBJ1-5; D gene ambiguous. The CDR3 is 14 residues long. CDR1 is MDHEN, CDR2 SYDVKM, per germline. Trimming pared 2 bases from V and 7 bases from J, leaving 12 bases between. CDR3 nucleotide sequence: TGTGCCAGCAGTTTAGTCAGGATGGGACAGCCCCAGCATTTT. Encoded protein: CASSLVRMGQPQHF.

The chain combines TRBV5-6 with TRBJ2-5; D perhaps matches TRBD2 (7 bases). Germline-derived CDR1 and CDR2 are SGHDT and YYEEEE. V was pared by 0 bases and J by 5 bases, with 14 bases between. The CDR3 is 15 amino acids. The CDR3 DNA sequence: TGTGCCAGCAGCTTGGCGGGGGGCGCGGGGGAGACCCAGTACTTC. This codes for CASSLAGGAGETQYF.

This clone turned up a few times. This rearrangement joins TRBV7-9 to TRBJ2-1; TRBD2 might be the D (7 bases). This CDR3 spans 16 amino acids. The ends were cut back, 3 bases at V and 2 bases at J, with 14 bases in the middle. The germline gives CDR1 SEHNR, CDR2 FQNEAQ (reference sequence). CDR3: CASSLTGGPPYNEQFF. CDR3 DNA sequence: TGTGCCAGCAGCTTGACGGGGGGCCCCCCCTACAATGAGCAGTTCTTC.

This chain links TRBV20-1 with TRBJ2-1; a possible D gene is TRBD2 (6 bases). The germline V gene has CDR1 DFQATT and CDR2 SNEGSKA (reference sequence). Trimming left V 5 bases short and J 13 bases short, with 15 bases between. The CDR3 length is 11 residues. The CDR3 loop is CSAWHRDSQFF. The CDR3 bases are TGCAGTGCTTGGCACCGGGACTCTCAGTTCTTC.

This clone was detected only a few times. The chain is built from TRBV18 and TRBJ2-1; tentative D call: TRBD2 (5 bases). The CDR3 has 15 residues. Trimming pared 3 bases from V and 8 bases from J, leaving 17 bases between. Germline lookup yields CDR1 KGHSH and CDR2 LQKENI. The CDR3 DNA is TGTGCCAGCTCACCCCGACTAACAGACACCGATGAGCAGTTCTTC. Encoded protein: CASSPRLTDTDEQFF.

The chain joins TRBV9 to TRBJ2-3, with a weak D call TRBD2 (7 bases). CDR3 size: 18 residues. Per the germline V gene, CDR1 is SGDLS and CDR2 is YYNGEE. V was clipped by 2 bases and J by 3 bases, with 22 bases between them. The CDR3: CASSVTGQNGRETDTQYF. The DNA for the CDR3 is TGTGCCAGCAGCGTGACCGGACAGAACGGGCGGGAGACAGATACGCAGTATTTT.

There are a few counts of this clone. The chain employs TRBV18 and TRBJ1-1; D is ambiguous. CDR3 length equals 14 residues. The V gene lost 3 bases and the J gene lost 0 bases, with 8 bases spanning the gap. Looked up from germline, CDR1 is KGHSH and CDR2 is LQKENI. CDR3 loop: CASSPSVMNTEAFF. The CDR3 DNA is TGTGCCAGCTCACCCTCAGTGATGAACACTGAAGCTTTCTTT.

With respect to this clone: Other DNA variants within this sample encode the same CDR3. The chain is built from TRBV7-9 and TRBJ2-5; D might be TRBD2 (6 bases). Germline V gene sequence: CDR1 SEHNR, CDR2 FQNEAQ (reference sequence). Trimming took 1 base from V and 1 from J, leaving 10 bases between them. The CDR3 contains 15 residues. The CDR3 loop is CASSLGAGGQETQYF. DNA of the CDR3: TGTGCCAGCAGCTTAGGGGCCGGGGGCCAAGAGACCCAGTACTTC.

The table lists this clone with a few counts. V is TRBV11-2 and J is TRBJ2-3, with D maybe TRBD1 (5 bases). Deletions cut 4 bases from V and 2 bases from J, with 13 bases between. CDR3 length: 15 residues. Germline V gives CDR1 SGHAT, CDR2 FQNNGV. CDR3 bases: TGTGCCAGCAGCTCGCCGACAGTTAACACAGATACGCAGTATTTT. It specifies CASSSPTVNTDTQYF.

This clone came up a few times. The J gene is TRBJ2-3, the V gene TRBV4-1, with 9 bases matching TRBD1. Germline V lookup: CDR1 MGHRA, CDR2 YSYEKL. V lost 1 base, J lost 5 bases, and 4 bases stayed unmatched. This CDR3 is built from 15 residues. The DNA for the CDR3 is TGCGCCAGCAGCCAAGCTGCGACAGGGGGAGATACGCAGTATTTT. It codes for CASSQAATGGDTQYF.

The chain carries TRBV28 and TRBJ2-1, with D perhaps TRBD1 (5 bases). Germline V gene sequence: CDR1 MDHEN, CDR2 SYDVKM. The CDR3 totals 16 residues. V lost 5 bases to trimming and J lost 8 bases, with 22 bases between them. The CDR3 bases are TGTGCCAGCAGTAGGGGTCGAAGTTCATCCCGATATGAGCAGTTCTTC. Translating gives CASSRGRSSSRYEQFF.

This clone was observed a handful of times. The chain links TRBV27 to TRBJ2-5; 7 bases line up with TRBD2. In germline, CDR1 is MNHEY, CDR2 SMNVEV (reference sequence). This CDR3 contains 17 residues. V lost 0 bases, J lost 5 bases, and 12 bases stayed unmatched. The CDR3 sequence is CASSLSKSAWGGETQYF. The CDR3 DNA sequence: TGTGCCAGCAGTTTATCGAAGTCGGCTTGGGGGGGGGAGACCCAGTACTTC.

This clone came up a few times. The chain has TRBV19 and TRBJ2-1, with D possibly matching TRBD2 (6 bases). The CDR3 contains 15 residues. CDR1 and CDR2 from the germline V gene are LNHDA and SQIVND (reference sequence). Trimming removed 8 bases from V and 8 bases from J, with 22 bases in between. CDR3 in DNA: TGTGCCAGTCGGCTATCACCGGGACTCCCAGATGAGCAGTTCTTC. It is translated as CASRLSPGLPDEQFF.